The 32 T cell receptor beta chains below were found in one sample sequenced in a study of blood T cell repertoires in COVID-19. Using immunoSEQ multiplex PCR, the repertoire was profiled, and TCRdb retains in-frame clones only, with some absent. The sample contains around 160,000 clones, 80% to 90% of which appear only once. The specimen was peripheral blood. The receptors here all came from an elderly man with acute or convalescent COVID-19.

The chain has TRBV24-1 and TRBJ2-1; perhaps TRBD1 as D (6 bases). V was trimmed by 7 bases and J by 0 bases, leaving 6 bases between them. The CDR3 is 13 amino acids. Per the germline V gene, CDR1 is KGHDR and CDR2 is SFDVKD. The CDR3 DNA follows: TGTGCCACCAGGGGGGCCTCCTACAATGAGCAGTTCTTC. Translated: CATRGASYNEQFF.

This clone was seen only once. This sequence joins TRBV5-4 and TRBJ2-1; TRBD2 agrees at 8 bases. The CDR3 covers 14 residues. Per germline, CDR1 SGHNT and CDR2 YYREEE (reference sequence). Trimming cost V 0 bases and J 9 bases; bases outside gene matches: 5. CDR3 bases: TGTGCCAGCAGCTTGGGGCGGGGGGTCGGTGAGCAGTTCTTC. The encoded protein is CASSLGRGVGEQFF. Drawing the rest from reference TRBV5-4 and TRBJ2-1, the complete variable domain is ETGVTQSPTHLIKTRGQQVTLRCSSQSGHNTVSWYQQALGQGPQFIFQYYREEENGRGNFPPRFSGLQFPNYSSELNVNALELDDSALYLCASSLGRGVGEQFFGPGTRLTVL.

The chain recombines TRBV12-3 or TRBV12-4 with TRBJ1-3; D is undetermined. Trimming stripped 4 bases from V and 4 bases from J, with 8 bases between. The CDR3 consists of 13 residues. CDR3 sequence reads: CASSSSTGNTIYF. CDR3 bases: TGTGCCAGCAGTTCTAGTACGGGAAACACCATATATTTT.

The chain joins TRBV6-5 to TRBJ2-5; 10 bases agree with TRBD1. The V and J ends lost 5 bases and 5 bases, in that order; junction bases with no gene match: 8. CDR3 length equals 15 residues. CDR1 and CDR2 (germline): MNHEY, SVGAGI. Written as DNA, the CDR3 is TGTGCCAGCAGTAGGCGACAGGGGGCGAGTGAGACCCAGTACTTC. Translating gives CASSRRQGASETQYF.

The V call is TRBV9, the J call TRBJ2-5; D ambiguous. CDR1 is SGDLS, CDR2 YYNGEE, per germline. This CDR3 is 13 amino acids long. Trimming removed 0 bases from V and 2 bases from J, with 5 bases in between. CDR3 region: CASSVDRQETQYF. CDR3 nucleotide sequence: TGTGCCAGCAGCGTAGACAGACAAGAGACCCAGTACTTC. The full variable domain, rest sourced from reference TRBV9 and TRBJ2-5, is DSGVTQTPKHLITATGQRVTLRCSPRSGDLSVYWYQQSLDQGLQFLIQYYNGEERAKGNILERFSAQQFPDLHSELNLSSLELGDSALYFCASSVDRQETQYFGPGTRLLVL.

The rearrangement joins TRBV19 to TRBJ2-1; 9 bases map to TRBD1. V dropped 4 bases and J dropped 9; count of bases not matched to a gene: 4. This CDR3 has 13 amino acids. Germline-derived CDR1 and CDR2 are LNHDA and SQIVND (reference sequence). In DNA form, the CDR3 reads TGTGCCAGTAGTAGGGACAGGGCGCGTGAGCAGTTCTTC. Its translation: CASSRDRAREQFF.

The chain uses TRBV27 and TRBJ1-1; 9 bases line up with TRBD1. Unmatched junction bases numbered 13, after V lost 6 bases and J lost 2 bases. This CDR3 is 17 amino acids long. Germline-derived CDR1 and CDR2 are MNHEY and SMNVEV (reference sequence). CDR3 sequence (DNA): TGTGCCAGCAGCTATTTACCGGGACAGGGACCAAACACTGAAGCTTTCTTT. The encoded protein is CASSYLPGQGPNTEAFF.

The rearrangement joins TRBV7-8 to TRBJ1-5; tentative D call: TRBD1 (5 bases). The CDR3 is made up of 16 amino acids. CDR1 SGHVS and CDR2 FQNEAQ come from the germline V gene. The V and J ends lost 7 bases and 1 base respectively, with 17 bases between them. DNA for the CDR3: TGTGCCAGCAACCTAGGGGCTCTAGAGAGCAATCAGCCCCAGCATTTT. Translated, it gives CASNLGALESNQPQHF.

This chain links TRBV29-1 with TRBJ1-2; 10 nucleotides agree with TRBD1. Germline CDR1 SQVTM, CDR2 ANQGSEA. V lost 7 bases and J lost 6; bases outside the gene matches: 5. This CDR3 is built from 12 residues. Here the CDR3 reads CSGFGTGDGYTF. CDR3 nucleotide sequence: TGCAGCGGGTTTGGGACAGGGGATGGCTACACCTTC.

The rearrangement joins TRBV7-9 to TRBJ2-3; D may be TRBD2 (5 bases). V was clipped by 1 base and J by 4 bases, with 12 bases between them. The CDR3 runs 15 residues. Germline assignment: CDR1 SEHNR and CDR2 FQNEAQ (reference sequence). The CDR3 coding sequence is TGTGCCAGCAGCTTAGACGGGAAGGCGGCAGATACGCAGTATTTT. Translation: CASSLDGKAADTQYF. The full variable domain, in which reference TRBV7-9 and TRBJ2-3 provide the parts outside the CDR3, is DTGVSQNPRHKITKRGQNVTFRCDPISEHNRLYWYRQTLGQGPEFLTYFQNEAQLEKSRLLSDRFSAERPKGSFSTLEIQRTEQGDSAMYLCASSLDGKAADTQYFGPGTRLTVL.

This clone occurred once. The rearrangement uses TRBV10-3 and TRBJ2-2; 8 bases fit TRBD1. The CDR3 runs 16 residues. Germline-derived CDR1 and CDR2 are ENHRY and SYGVKD. Losses at the gene ends were 6 bases for V and 1 base for J; bases not matched to a gene: 7. CDR3 residues: CAIRSQGALNTGELFF. In nucleotides, the CDR3 is TGTGCCATCAGATCTCAGGGGGCCCTGAACACCGGGGAGCTGTTTTTT.

This chain links TRBV5-5 with TRBJ1-1, with D tentatively TRBD1 (5 bases). Germline assignment: CDR1 SGHKS and CDR2 YYEKEE (reference sequence). There are 14 residues in the CDR3. V lost 1 base, J lost 2 bases, and 9 bases lay in between. The CDR3 region has the DNA TGTGCCAGCAGCTTGTATCAGGGAAACACTGAAGCTTTCTTT. This encodes CASSLYQGNTEAFF.

The chain links TRBV7-3 to TRBJ2-3; 7 nucleotides align to TRBD2. The CDR3 has 15 amino acids. V shed 2 bases and J 2 bases; nucleotides not matched to a gene: 4. The germline CDR1 and CDR2 sequences are SGHTA and FQGTGA. The CDR3 DNA reads as TGTGCCAGCAGCTTAGGCGGGGGATACACAGATACGCAGTATTTT. It yields the protein CASSLGGGYTDTQYF.

The V gene is TRBV3-1 (or the pseudogene TRBV3-2), the J gene TRBJ2-3, with D perhaps matching TRBD2 (6 bases). Trimming left V 0 bases short and J 4 bases short, with 8 bases between. Germline CDR1 reads LGHDT; CDR2 reads YNNKEL (reference sequence). The CDR3 runs to 14 residues. In DNA, the CDR3 is TGTGCCAGCAGCCAAGAAGGCGGGGCAGATACGCAGTATTTT. This gives the protein CASSQEGGADTQYF.

This chain connects TRBV9 to TRBJ2-3; D is possibly TRBD2 (5 bases). CDR3 size: 17 residues. Germline V gene sequence: CDR1 SGDLS, CDR2 YYNGEE. With 2 bases removed from V and 4 bases from J, the gap between germline ends came to 20 bases. As DNA, the CDR3 is TGTGCCAGCAGCGTTACTAGTAGGATGGGGTCGGCAGATACGCAGTATTTT. Residues: CASSVTSRMGSADTQYF.

The chain has TRBV5-1 and TRBJ1-6; the D is unclear. The CDR3 runs 13 residues. CDR1 is SGHRS and CDR2 is YFSETQ in the germline V gene. Trimming pared 0 bases from V and 8 bases from J, leaving 6 bases between. The CDR3 loop is CASSLDEHSPLHF. For the CDR3, the DNA is TGCGCCAGCAGCTTGGATGAGCATTCACCCCTCCACTTT.

This chain connects TRBV6-5 to TRBJ1-3, with 7 bases matching TRBD1. CDR1 is MNHEY and CDR2 is SVGAGI in the germline V gene. V shed 8 bases, J shed 3 bases, and the junction held 7 bases outside the gene matches. The CDR3 is 14 amino acids. Here the CDR3 reads CASEAGGGGNTIYF. The CDR3 nucleotides are TGTGCCAGCGAGGCAGGGGGTGGTGGAAACACCATATATTTT.

The V call is TRBV6-1, the J call TRBJ2-1, with no clear D. This CDR3 is built from 14 residues. Per the germline V gene, CDR1 is MNHNS and CDR2 is SASEGT. V was trimmed by 2 bases and J by 2 bases, leaving 7 bases between them. The CDR3 coding sequence is TGTGCCAGCAGTGAACGGAGTCCCTACAATGAGCAGTTCTTC. Residues: CASSERSPYNEQFF.

The V and J genes are TRBV3-1 (or the pseudogene TRBV3-2) and TRBJ2-1; D gene ambiguous. This CDR3 is built from 15 residues. Looked up from germline, CDR1 is LGHDT and CDR2 is YNNKEL (reference sequence). Trimming removed 1 base from V and 2 bases from J, with 9 bases in between. CDR3 sequence reads: CASSQGPSAYNEQFF. The DNA for the CDR3 is TGTGCCAGCAGCCAAGGCCCCAGTGCCTACAATGAGCAGTTCTTC.

This clone has just a few counts. The chain has TRBV5-1 and TRBJ1-5; 9 nucleotides agree with TRBD1. The CDR3 loop spans 17 amino acids. The J segment lost 2 bases and the V segment lost 0 bases, leaving 6 bases of the junction unmatched. CDR1 SGHRS and CDR2 YFSETQ come from the germline V gene. CDR3 residues: CASSLAWTGDGNQPQHF. Written as DNA, the CDR3 is TGCGCCAGCAGCTTGGCCTGGACAGGGGATGGCAATCAGCCCCAGCATTTT.

This chain links TRBV10-3 with TRBJ2-1; possible D gene TRBD1, 6 bases. The CDR3 extends over 13 amino acids. The V and J ends lost 11 bases and 8 bases respectively, with 19 bases between them. Germline V gene data show CDR1 as ENHRY and CDR2 as SYGVKD. CDR3 nucleotide sequence: TGTGCCGCGCAAACCTCGGACAGTTATGAGCAGTTCTTC. Its protein is CAAQTSDSYEQFF.

This chain links TRBV4-2 with TRBJ1-1; weak D call: TRBD1 (5 bases). The germline V and J ends were trimmed by 1 base and 1 base, with 10 bases remaining between them. Germline loops: CDR1 LGHNA, CDR2 YNFKEQ. The CDR3 has 15 amino acids. CDR3 nucleotides: TGTGCCAGCAGCCAAGCGTTAGGACAGAACACTGAAGCTTTCTTT. Its translation: CASSQALGQNTEAFF.

The V call is TRBV19, the J call TRBJ1-2; perhaps TRBD1 as D (6 bases). Looked up from germline, CDR1 is LNHDA and CDR2 is SQIVND (reference sequence). Trimming left V 5 bases short and J 7 bases short, with 23 bases between. There are 16 residues in the CDR3. The CDR3 here is CASSPLSSSGAGGYTF. In DNA, the CDR3 is TGTGCCAGTAGTCCTCTTTCCTCCTCAGGGGCGGGTGGCTACACCTTC.

This chain links TRBV6-5 with TRBJ1-2; possibly TRBD1 for D (5 bases). The CDR3 extends over 13 amino acids. The germline CDR1 and CDR2 sequences are MNHEY and SVGAGI. Trimming took off 6 bases at V and 6 bases at J, with 14 bases between the two ends. In DNA, the CDR3 is TGTGCCAGCAGCCGGCGGGGGTCGGATGGCTACACCTTC. Translation: CASSRRGSDGYTF.

CDR3 in DNA: TGTGCCAGCAGGACTGGGGTAGCGGGGGGGCGAGAGACCCAGTACTTC. Translated, it gives CASRTGVAGGRETQYF. V is TRBV6-6 and J is TRBJ2-5; 11 positions match TRBD2. With V trimmed by 6 bases and J by 4 bases, 10 bases remained unmatched. CDR3 length: 16 amino acids. Germline V CDR1 and CDR2: MNHNY, SVGAGI (reference sequence).

V and J are TRBV19 and TRBJ1-3; 8 bases are a match to TRBD1. This CDR3 spans 14 amino acids. Per the germline V gene, CDR1 is LNHDA and CDR2 is SQIVND (reference sequence). The V segment lost 8 bases and the J segment 0 bases; nucleotides outside the gene matches: 3. The CDR3 DNA reads as TGTGCCAGTGCGGACAGGGCCTCTGGAAACACCATATATTTT. Translation gives CASADRASGNTIYF.

The rearrangement joins TRBV12-3 or TRBV12-4 to TRBJ2-7; D remains unclear. V was trimmed by 5 bases and J by 4 bases, leaving 6 bases between them. The CDR3 sequence is 11 residues long. The CDR3 DNA sequence: TGTGCCAGCAGTCCAGGATACGAGCAGTACTTC. The encoded protein is CASSPGYEQYF.

The chain combines TRBV18 with TRBJ2-1; 8 bases align to TRBD2. CDR1 is KGHSH and CDR2 is LQKENI in the germline V gene. CDR3 length: 15 amino acids. V lost 3 bases to trimming and J lost 6 bases; unmatched junction nucleotides: 7. For the CDR3, the DNA is TGTGCCAGCTCACCTCGCGGGAGGACCGGCAATGAGCAGTTCTTC. It specifies CASSPRGRTGNEQFF.

The chain couples TRBV6-1 to TRBJ1-2; a possible D gene is TRBD1 (6 bases). Per germline, CDR1 MNHNS and CDR2 SASEGT. This CDR3 contains 14 residues. V was clipped by 2 bases and J by 7 bases, with 14 bases between them. The CDR3 is CASSEYGGPGGYTF. CDR3 in DNA: TGTGCCAGCAGTGAATACGGGGGGCCGGGTGGCTACACCTTC.

The J gene is TRBJ1-5, the V gene TRBV30; D may be TRBD1 (5 bases). The CDR3 covers 15 residues. Germline values: CDR1 GTSNPN, CDR2 SVGIG (reference sequence). V shed 0 bases and J shed 4 bases, with 13 bases lying between them. CDR3 region: CAWSVRGRSNQPQHF. CDR3 sequence (DNA): TGTGCCTGGAGTGTACGGGGGAGGTCAAATCAGCCCCAGCATTTT.

The gene calls are TRBV10-3 and TRBJ2-2; no definite D call. V lost 8 bases, J lost 1 base, and 5 bases lay in between. This CDR3 contains 12 residues. The V gene's germline CDR1 is ENHRY and CDR2 SYGVKD. The CDR3 is CAIGGNTGELFF. The CDR3 region has the DNA TGTGCCATCGGCGGGAACACCGGGGAGCTGTTTTTT.

This chain joins TRBV9 and TRBJ2-7; 7 positions agree with TRBD1. Germline V gene sequence: CDR1 SGDLS, CDR2 YYNGEE. CDR3 length: 14 amino acids. V was pared by 0 bases and J by 6 bases, with 6 bases of the junction left unmatched. The CDR3 here is CASSVGQGDSEQYF. The CDR3 DNA is TGTGCCAGCAGCGTAGGGCAGGGGGATAGCGAGCAGTACTTC.